Below, one TCR beta chain is given with its context. Its antigen is unidentified. This sample is drawn from a study of cytomegalovirus exposure and HLA in healthy donors. The CDR3 consists of 14 residues. V dropped 5 bases and J dropped 9 bases, with 18 bases sitting between them. In germline, CDR1 is SGHRS, CDR2 YFSETQ. Findings and limits, study-wide: Cytomegalovirus association was assigned to some 160 TCR beta chains. The study found most TCR sequences rare, yet found some public TCRs in many donors. Testing in vitro showed three CMV-associated chains specific for CMV antigens.

The method was immunoSEQ multiplex PCR; TCRdb's version includes in-frame clones alone and lacks a portion of them. The sample has approximately 180,000 clones; roughly 83% are singletons. The sequence was collected from a woman aged 18-29 years in good health and CMV-seronegative. The sequenced sample was PBMCs. V gene TRBV5-1 combines with J gene TRBJ2-1; D may be TRBD1 (5 bases). CDR3 residues: CASRRQSTLTEQFF. In DNA, the CDR3 is TGCGCCAGCAGACGACAGAGTACACTAACTGAGCAGTTCTTC.